This T cell receptor beta chain emerged from a study of neurological immune-mediated disorders. Study outcomes and limitations: No CDR3 amino acid sequences recurred among expanded clones across subjects, suggesting private repertoires in all groups. The study found the most TCR clonal expansion in HTLV-1-associated myelopathy and the least in multiple sclerosis, below healthy controls.

It was by 5'RACE with 10-nucleotide random UMIs that the cDNA was made. TCRdb independently ran MiXCR on the 5' RACE reads; one entry per CDR3 protein. Among more than 50,000 distinct CDR3 sequences, roughly 3.5% were seen once, and the ten largest hold 6% to 8.5%. This clonotype was counted ten times or more. Antigen unknown. Sequenced input: PBMCs. The origin of this receptor is a woman aged 55-69 years with multiple sclerosis.

Written as DNA, the CDR3 is TGCGCCAGCAGCCCACAGGGTTCGAGCGTTGAAGCTTTCTTT. Amino acid sequence: CASSPQGSSVEAFF. The rearrangement uses TRBV5-1 and TRBJ1-1, with D possibly being TRBD1 (6 bases). This CDR3 region has 14 residues. CDR1 and CDR2 (germline): SGHRS, YFSETQ. V lost 4 bases to trimming and J lost 7 bases, with 17 bases between them.